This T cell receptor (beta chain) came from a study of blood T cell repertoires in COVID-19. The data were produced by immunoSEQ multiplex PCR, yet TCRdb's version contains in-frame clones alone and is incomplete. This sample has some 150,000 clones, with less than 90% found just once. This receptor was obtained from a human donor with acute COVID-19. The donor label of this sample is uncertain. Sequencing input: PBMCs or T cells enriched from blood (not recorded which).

DNA of the CDR3: TGTGCCAGCAGTTTATTCGGCCCCTTAAAGGGGGCAAGGTTTGACAATGAGCAGTTCTTC. This sequence encodes CASSLFGPLKGARFDNEQFF. The chain combines TRBV27 with TRBJ2-1; the match to TRBD1 covers 7 bases. With V trimmed by 1 base and J by 5 bases, 20 bases remained unmatched. Germline CDR1 is MNHEY and CDR2 is SMNVEV (reference sequence). The CDR3 length is 20 residues.